This TCR beta chain was obtained from a study of molecular identifiers for immune sequencing clone quantification. This clonotype came up many times. Its antigen is still unknown. V lost 0 bases to trimming and J lost 1 base, with 7 bases between them. Germline assignment: CDR1 SGHNT and CDR2 YYREEE (reference sequence). The CDR3 consists of 14 residues. Listed TCR primers and previously described methods were used for bulk TCR libraries. From the PCR reads, TCRdb called clonotypes with MiXCR, one entry per CDR3 protein. The sample has under 15,000 distinct CDR3 sequences; around 18% are singletons. Notes on the study in general: In CMV-specific effectors, clones above 20 copies held over 98% of molecules; naive, under 1%. Clone sizes that are highly expanded could be underestimated when identical TCR molecules share a barcode.

The receptor was isolated from a human donor in good health. Some libraries in this study had Jurkat cell RNA spiked in. Specimen: naive CD8+ T cells from blood, with Jurkat cell RNA spiked in. Subset of the sample: FACS-sorted CD8+CD4-CCR7+CD45RA+ naive T cells. The J gene is TRBJ2-5, the V gene TRBV5-4, with unresolved D. CDR3 DNA sequence: TGTGCCAGCAGCTTGGATGGCATCCAAGAGACCCAGTACTTC. Translated: CASSLDGIQETQYF.